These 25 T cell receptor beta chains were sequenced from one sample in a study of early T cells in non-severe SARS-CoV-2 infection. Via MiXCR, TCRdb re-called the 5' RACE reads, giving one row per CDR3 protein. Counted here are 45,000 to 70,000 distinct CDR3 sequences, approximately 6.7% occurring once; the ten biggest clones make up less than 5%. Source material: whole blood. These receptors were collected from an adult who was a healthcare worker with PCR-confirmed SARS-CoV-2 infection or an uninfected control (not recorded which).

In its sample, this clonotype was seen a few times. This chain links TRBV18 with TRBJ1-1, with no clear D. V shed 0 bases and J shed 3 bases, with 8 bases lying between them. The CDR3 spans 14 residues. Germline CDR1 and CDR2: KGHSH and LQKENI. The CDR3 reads CASSPPFGDTEAFF. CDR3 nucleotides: TGTGCCAGCTCACCACCCTTTGGGGACACTGAAGCTTTCTTT.

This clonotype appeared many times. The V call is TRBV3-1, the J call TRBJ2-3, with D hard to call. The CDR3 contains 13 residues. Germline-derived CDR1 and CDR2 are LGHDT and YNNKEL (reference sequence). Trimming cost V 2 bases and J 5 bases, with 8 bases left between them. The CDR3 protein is CASSQISGDTQYF. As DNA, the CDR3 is TGTGCCAGCAGCCAAATTTCTGGAGATACGCAGTATTTT.

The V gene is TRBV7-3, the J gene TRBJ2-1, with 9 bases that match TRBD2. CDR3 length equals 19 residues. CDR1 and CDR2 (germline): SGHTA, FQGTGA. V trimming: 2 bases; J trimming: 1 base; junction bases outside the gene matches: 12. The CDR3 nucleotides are TGTGCCAGCAGCTTATACGGGCGGGCTAGCGGGGATTCCTACAATGAGCAGTTCTTC. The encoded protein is CASSLYGRASGDSYNEQFF.

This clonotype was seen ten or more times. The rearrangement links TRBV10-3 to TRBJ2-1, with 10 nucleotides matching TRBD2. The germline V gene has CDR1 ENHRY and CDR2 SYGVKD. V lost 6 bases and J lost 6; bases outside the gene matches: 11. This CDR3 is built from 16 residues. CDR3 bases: TGTGCCATCAGCCCCTTAGCGGGGGGAAACTTCAATGAGCAGTTCTTC. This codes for CAISPLAGGNFNEQFF.

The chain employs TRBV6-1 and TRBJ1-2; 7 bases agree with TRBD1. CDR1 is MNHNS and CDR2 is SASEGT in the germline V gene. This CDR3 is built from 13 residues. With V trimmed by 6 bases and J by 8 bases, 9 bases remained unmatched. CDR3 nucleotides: TGTGCCAGCAGATACAGACAGGGAGTCGGCTACACCTTC. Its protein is CASRYRQGVGYTF.

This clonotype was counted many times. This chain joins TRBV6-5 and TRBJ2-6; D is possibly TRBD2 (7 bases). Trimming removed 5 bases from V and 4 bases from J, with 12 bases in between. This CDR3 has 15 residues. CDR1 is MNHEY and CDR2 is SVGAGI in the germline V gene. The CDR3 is CASSHRGAGANVLTF. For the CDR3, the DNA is TGTGCCAGCAGTCATCGGGGGGCCGGGGCCAACGTCCTGACTTTC.

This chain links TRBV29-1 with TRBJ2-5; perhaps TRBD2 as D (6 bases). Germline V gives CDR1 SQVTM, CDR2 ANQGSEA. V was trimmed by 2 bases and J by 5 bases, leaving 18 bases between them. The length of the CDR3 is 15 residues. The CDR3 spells CSVESRTTIWETQYF. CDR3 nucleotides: TGCAGCGTTGAAAGTAGGACTACTATTTGGGAGACCCAGTACTTC.

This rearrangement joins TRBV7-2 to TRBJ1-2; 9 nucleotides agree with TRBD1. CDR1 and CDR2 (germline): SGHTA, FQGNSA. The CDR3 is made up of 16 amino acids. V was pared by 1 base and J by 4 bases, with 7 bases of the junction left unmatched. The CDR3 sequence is CASSLVRTGDLYGYTF. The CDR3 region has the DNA TGTGCCAGCAGCTTAGTGAGGACAGGGGATCTCTATGGCTACACCTTC.

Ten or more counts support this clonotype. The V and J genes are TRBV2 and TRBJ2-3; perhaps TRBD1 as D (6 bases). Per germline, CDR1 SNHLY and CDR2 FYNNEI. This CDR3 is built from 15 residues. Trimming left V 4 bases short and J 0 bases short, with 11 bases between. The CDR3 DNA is TGTGCCAGCAGTGTCGTCAGGGGCAGCACAGATACGCAGTATTTT. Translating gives CASSVVRGSTDTQYF.

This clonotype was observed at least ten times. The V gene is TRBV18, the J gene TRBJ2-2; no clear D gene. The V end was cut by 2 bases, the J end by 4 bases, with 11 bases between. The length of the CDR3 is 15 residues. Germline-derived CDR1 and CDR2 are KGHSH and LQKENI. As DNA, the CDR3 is TGTGCCAGCTCACCAAGACATACGATCACCGGGGAGCTGTTTTTT. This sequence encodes CASSPRHTITGELFF.

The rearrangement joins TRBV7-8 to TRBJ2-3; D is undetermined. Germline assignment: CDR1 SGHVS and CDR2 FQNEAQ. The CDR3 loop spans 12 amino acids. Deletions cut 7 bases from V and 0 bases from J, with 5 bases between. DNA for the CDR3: TGTGCCAGCAACCCTAGCACAGATACGCAGTATTTT. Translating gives CASNPSTDTQYF.

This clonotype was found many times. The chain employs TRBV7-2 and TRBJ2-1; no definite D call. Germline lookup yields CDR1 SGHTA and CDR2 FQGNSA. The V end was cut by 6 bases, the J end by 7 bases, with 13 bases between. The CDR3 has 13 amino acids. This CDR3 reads CASRKASVNEQFF. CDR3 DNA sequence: TGTGCCAGCAGAAAGGCCTCCGTTAATGAGCAGTTCTTC.

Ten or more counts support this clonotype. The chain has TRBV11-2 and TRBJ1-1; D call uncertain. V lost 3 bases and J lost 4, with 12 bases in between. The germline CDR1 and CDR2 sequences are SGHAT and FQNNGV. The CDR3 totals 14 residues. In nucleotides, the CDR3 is TGTGCCAGCAGCTTCGACGCGGGGAGCACTGAAGCTTTCTTT. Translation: CASSFDAGSTEAFF.

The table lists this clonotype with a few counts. The DNA for the CDR3 is TGCAGTGCAACCCCGTTGGAGCGGGCGAGCACAGATACGCAGTATTTT. This codes for CSATPLERASTDTQYF. The rearrangement joins TRBV20-1 to TRBJ2-3, with D perhaps TRBD2 (6 bases). V gave up 6 bases and J gave up 0 bases, with 19 bases separating them. The CDR3 runs 16 residues. The germline CDR1 and CDR2 sequences are DFQATT and SNEGSKA (reference sequence).

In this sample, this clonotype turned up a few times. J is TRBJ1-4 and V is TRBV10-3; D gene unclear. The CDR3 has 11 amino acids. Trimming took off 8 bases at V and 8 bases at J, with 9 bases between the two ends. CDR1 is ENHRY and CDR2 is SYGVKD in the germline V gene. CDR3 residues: CAICLHEKLFF. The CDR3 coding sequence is TGTGCCATCTGCCTACACGAAAAACTGTTTTTT.

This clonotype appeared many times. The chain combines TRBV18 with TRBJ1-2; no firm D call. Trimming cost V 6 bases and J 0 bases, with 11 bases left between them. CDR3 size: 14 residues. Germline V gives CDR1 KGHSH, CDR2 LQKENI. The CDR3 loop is CASSPDLTNYGYTF. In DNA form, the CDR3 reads TGTGCCAGCTCGCCGGACCTAACTAACTATGGCTACACCTTC.

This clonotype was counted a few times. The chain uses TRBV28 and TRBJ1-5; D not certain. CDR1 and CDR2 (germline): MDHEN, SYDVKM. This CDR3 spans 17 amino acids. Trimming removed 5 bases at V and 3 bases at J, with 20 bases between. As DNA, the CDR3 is TGTGCCAGCAGTCTACCGCCCCGACTCGACTTCAATCAGCCCCAGCATTTT. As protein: CASSLPPRLDFNQPQHF.

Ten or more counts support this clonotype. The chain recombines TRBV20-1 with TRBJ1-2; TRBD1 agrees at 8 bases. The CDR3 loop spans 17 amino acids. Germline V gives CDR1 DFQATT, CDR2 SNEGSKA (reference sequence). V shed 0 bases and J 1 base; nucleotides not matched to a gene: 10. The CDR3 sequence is CSARDRGGQGDNYGYTF. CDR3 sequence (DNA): TGCAGTGCTAGAGATCGGGGTGGACAGGGAGATAACTATGGCTACACCTTC.

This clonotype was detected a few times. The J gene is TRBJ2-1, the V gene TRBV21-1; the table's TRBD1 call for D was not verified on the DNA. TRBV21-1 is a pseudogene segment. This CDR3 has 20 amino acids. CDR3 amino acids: CASSNVREVAAGGSYNEQFF. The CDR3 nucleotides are TGTGCCAGCAGCAATGTTCGTGAGGTTGCGGCGGGGGGATCCTACAATGAGCAGTTCTTC.

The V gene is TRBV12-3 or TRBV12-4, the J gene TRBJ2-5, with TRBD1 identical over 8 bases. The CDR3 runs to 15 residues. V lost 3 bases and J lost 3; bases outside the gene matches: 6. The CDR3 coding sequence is TGTGCCAGCAGTTTGGGAGGACAGGGAAAAGAGACCCAGTACTTC. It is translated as CASSLGGQGKETQYF.

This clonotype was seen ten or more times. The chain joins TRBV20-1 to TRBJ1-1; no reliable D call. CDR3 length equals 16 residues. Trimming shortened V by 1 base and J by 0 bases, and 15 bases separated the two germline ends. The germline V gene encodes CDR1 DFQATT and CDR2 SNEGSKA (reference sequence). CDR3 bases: TGCAGTGCTAGAGTGTCCGCTCGTCGACTGAACACTGAAGCTTTCTTT. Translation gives CSARVSARRLNTEAFF.

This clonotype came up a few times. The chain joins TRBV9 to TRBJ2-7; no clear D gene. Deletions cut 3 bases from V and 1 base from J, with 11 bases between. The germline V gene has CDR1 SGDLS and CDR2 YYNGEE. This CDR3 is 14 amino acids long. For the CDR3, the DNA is TGTGCCAGCAGCGCTCTATCCACGTCCTACGAGCAGTACTTC. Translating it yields CASSALSTSYEQYF.

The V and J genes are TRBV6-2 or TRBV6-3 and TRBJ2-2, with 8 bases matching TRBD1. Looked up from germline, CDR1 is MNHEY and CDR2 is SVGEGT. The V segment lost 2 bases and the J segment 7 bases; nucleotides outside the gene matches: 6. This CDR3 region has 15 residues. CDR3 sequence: CASSYGQGAVGELFF. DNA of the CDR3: TGTGCCAGCAGTTACGGCCAGGGGGCTGTCGGGGAGCTGTTTTTT.

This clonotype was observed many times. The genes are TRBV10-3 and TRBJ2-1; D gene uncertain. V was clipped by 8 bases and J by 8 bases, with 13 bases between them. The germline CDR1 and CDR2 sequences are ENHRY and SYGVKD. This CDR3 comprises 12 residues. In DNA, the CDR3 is TGTGCCATCCTCACCGCCACGTATGAGCAGTTCTTC. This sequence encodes CAILTATYEQFF.

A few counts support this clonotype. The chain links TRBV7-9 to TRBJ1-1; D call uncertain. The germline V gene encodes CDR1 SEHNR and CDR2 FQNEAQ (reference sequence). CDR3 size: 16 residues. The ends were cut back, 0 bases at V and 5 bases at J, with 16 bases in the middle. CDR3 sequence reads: CASSLADVGQETEAFF. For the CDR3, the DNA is TGTGCCAGCAGCTTAGCGGACGTCGGTCAAGAGACTGAAGCTTTCTTT.